This record covers a single TCR beta chain. This sample was included in a study of blood T cell repertoires in COVID-19. Turning to the study itself: Sites in the United States, Italy and Spain provided acute and convalescent COVID-19 samples. PBMCs, B-cell-depleted T cells, or T cells provided the cDNA or gDNA that made up the material.

In the original workflow: Reference gene primer amplification in the assay estimated nucleated cell counts. The protocol was immunoSEQ multiplex PCR, while the TCRdb copy is restricted to in-frame clones and leaves out a portion. D and trimming come from the DNA, and the V and J calls and clone size come from that table. This table has 85,000 to 100,000 clones, around 80% appearing once. Trimming left V 3 bases short and J 2 bases short, with 16 bases between. CDR3 length: 17 residues. Germline-derived CDR1 and CDR2 are SNHLY and FYNNEI. The chain uses TRBV2 and TRBJ2-2; D gene uncertain. Sequenced material: peripheral blood. This clonotype originated in a man over 45 who had recovered from COVID-19. This CDR3 reads CASSEGRRSINTGELFF. DNA for the CDR3: TGTGCCAGCAGTGAGGGTCGCCGTAGCATAAACACCGGGGAGCTGTTTTTT.